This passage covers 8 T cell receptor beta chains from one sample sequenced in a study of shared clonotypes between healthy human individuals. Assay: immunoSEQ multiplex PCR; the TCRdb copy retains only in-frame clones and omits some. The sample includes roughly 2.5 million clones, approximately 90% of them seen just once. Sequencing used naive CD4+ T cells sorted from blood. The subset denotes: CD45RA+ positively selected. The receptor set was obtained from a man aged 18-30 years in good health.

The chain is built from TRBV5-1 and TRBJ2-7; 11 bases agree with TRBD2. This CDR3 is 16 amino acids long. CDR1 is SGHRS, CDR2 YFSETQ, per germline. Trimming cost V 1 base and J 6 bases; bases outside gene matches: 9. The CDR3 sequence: CASSLNVGLAGSEQYF. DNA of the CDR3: TGCGCCAGCAGCTTGAACGTAGGACTAGCGGGCAGCGAGCAGTACTTC.

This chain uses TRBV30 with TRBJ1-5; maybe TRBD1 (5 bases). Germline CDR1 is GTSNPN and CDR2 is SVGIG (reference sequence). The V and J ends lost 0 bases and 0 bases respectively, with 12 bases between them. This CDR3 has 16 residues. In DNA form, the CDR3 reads TGTGCCTGGAGTGTAGGGGAGGCATATAGCAATCAGCCCCAGCATTTT. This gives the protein CAWSVGEAYSNQPQHF. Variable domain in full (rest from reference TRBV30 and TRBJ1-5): SQTIHQWPATLVQPVGSPLSLECTVEGTSNPNLYWYRQAAGRGLQLLFYSVGIGQISSEVPQNLSASRPQDRQFILSSKKLLLSDSGFYLCAWSVGEAYSNQPQHFGDGTRLSIL.

Written as DNA, the CDR3 is TGTGCCAGCAGTAAAGGACAGGAGCGCTATGGCTACACCTTC. It encodes CASSKGQERYGYTF. The V and J genes are TRBV6-1 and TRBJ1-2; 7 bases map to TRBD1. This CDR3 is built from 14 residues. After removal of 5 bases from V and 4 bases from J, the junction contained 7 bases not matched to a gene. Germline CDR1 and CDR2: MNHNS and SASEGT.

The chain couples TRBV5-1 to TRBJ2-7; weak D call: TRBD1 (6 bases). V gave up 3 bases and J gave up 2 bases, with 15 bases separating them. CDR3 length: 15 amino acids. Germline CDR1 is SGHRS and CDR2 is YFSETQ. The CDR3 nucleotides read TGCGCCAGCAGCTACCTACGGGACACGACCTACGAGCAGTACTTC. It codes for CASSYLRDTTYEQYF.

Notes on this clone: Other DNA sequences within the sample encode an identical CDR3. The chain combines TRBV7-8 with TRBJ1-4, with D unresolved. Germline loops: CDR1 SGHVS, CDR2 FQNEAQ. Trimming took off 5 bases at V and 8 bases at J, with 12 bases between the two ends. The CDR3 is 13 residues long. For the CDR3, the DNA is TGTGCCAGCAGCCTAGGAGGTCGCGAAAAACTGTTTTTT. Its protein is CASSLGGREKLFF.

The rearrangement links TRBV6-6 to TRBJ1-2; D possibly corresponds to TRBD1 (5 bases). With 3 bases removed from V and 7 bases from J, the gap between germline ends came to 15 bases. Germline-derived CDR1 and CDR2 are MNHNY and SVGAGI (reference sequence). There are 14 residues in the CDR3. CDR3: CASSYGGVGGGYTF. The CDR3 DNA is TGTGCCAGCAGTTATGGCGGTGTCGGGGGTGGCTACACCTTC.

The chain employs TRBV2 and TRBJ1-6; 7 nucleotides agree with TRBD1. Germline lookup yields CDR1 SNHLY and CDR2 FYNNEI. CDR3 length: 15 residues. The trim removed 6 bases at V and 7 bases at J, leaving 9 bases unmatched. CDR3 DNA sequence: TGTGCCAGCAGCTCACAGGGGATGGAAAATTCACCCCTCCACTTT. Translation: CASSSQGMENSPLHF.

The CDR3 sequence: CASKAGKGYGYTF. The CDR3 coding sequence is TGTGCCAGCAAGGCCGGGAAAGGATATGGCTACACCTTC. The chain combines TRBV6-4 with TRBJ1-2; D not certain. The CDR3 runs to 13 residues. Trimming took off 7 bases at V and 5 bases at J, with 14 bases between the two ends. Germline-derived CDR1 and CDR2 are MRHNA and SNTAGT.